Below are 15 T cell receptor beta chains sequenced from a single sample in a study of T cells after yellow fever vaccination. TCRdb re-called the 5' RACE reads through MiXCR, storing one row per CDR3 protein. The profile shows around 49,000 distinct CDR3 sequences, 6% to 7% of them singletons. The sequenced sample was CD8+ T cells not binding an NS4B(214-222) dextramer, sorted from PBMCs, obtained 45 days after the yellow fever booster vaccination. Source of these receptors: a man aged 30 to 45 who received the YFV17D yellow fever vaccine.

This clonotype has a count of ten or more. The chain combines TRBV27 with TRBJ2-1; D call uncertain. Looked up from germline, CDR1 is MNHEY and CDR2 is SMNVEV (reference sequence). The CDR3 length is 15 residues. Trimming left V 3 bases short and J 4 bases short, with 13 bases between. CDR3: CASSLGRASYNEQFF. CDR3 nucleotides: TGTGCCAGCAGTTTGGGAAGGGCCTCTTACAATGAGCAGTTCTTC.

This clonotype was recorded at least ten times. The chain's CDR3 is CSAGASGDSYEQYF. The CDR3 nucleotides read TGCAGTGCCGGAGCCAGCGGGGACTCCTACGAGCAGTACTTC. The chain recombines TRBV20-1 with TRBJ2-7, with 7 bases aligning to TRBD2. The V and J ends lost 6 bases and 0 bases, in that order; junction bases with no gene match: 8. This CDR3 has 14 amino acids. The germline CDR1 and CDR2 sequences are DFQATT and SNEGSKA (reference sequence).

This clonotype was detected many times. J is TRBJ2-3 and V is TRBV6-2 or TRBV6-3; 8 nucleotides line up with TRBD2. Germline-derived CDR1 and CDR2 are MNHEY and SVGEGT. The CDR3 has 15 residues. V shed 6 bases and J 5 bases; nucleotides not matched to a gene: 10. The chain's CDR3 is CASSTGTREVDTQYF. DNA for the CDR3: TGTGCCAGCAGCACCGGGACTAGGGAGGTAGATACGCAGTATTTT.

This clonotype was recorded many times. The chain uses TRBV6-5 and TRBJ2-2; D is perhaps TRBD1 (6 bases). The CDR3 has 14 amino acids. The V gene's germline CDR1 is MNHEY and CDR2 SVGAGI. CDR3 sequence: CGVGQTANTGELFF. The CDR3 nucleotides read TGTGGGGTGGGACAAACCGCGAACACCGGGGAGCTGTTTTTT.

This clonotype has at least ten counts. The rearrangement links TRBV6-6 to TRBJ2-7; no definite D call. Trimming removed 0 bases from V and 0 bases from J, with 3 bases in between. The CDR3 has 13 residues. CDR1 MNHNY and CDR2 SVGAGI come from the germline V gene (reference sequence). The CDR3 DNA reads as TGTGCCAGCAGTTACTCGACCTCCTACGAGCAGTACTTC. This codes for CASSYSTSYEQYF.

There are many counts of this clonotype. This sequence joins TRBV20-1 and TRBJ1-5; 7 positions match TRBD1. The ends lost 6 bases at V and 6 bases at J; junction bases unmatched: 14. Germline V lookup: CDR1 DFQATT, CDR2 SNEGSKA (reference sequence). The CDR3 is made up of 15 amino acids. The CDR3 reads CSAISTGRVGQPQHF. CDR3 DNA sequence: TGCAGTGCGATTTCGACAGGGCGAGTGGGTCAGCCCCAGCATTTT.

This clonotype showed up many times. This rearrangement joins TRBV14 to TRBJ2-1, with TRBD2 as a possible D gene (5 bases). Trimming took 0 bases from V and 4 from J, leaving 16 bases between them. CDR3 length: 17 residues. The germline gives CDR1 SGHDN, CDR2 FVKESK. CDR3 nucleotide sequence: TGTGCCAGCAGCCAAGATTCGGTTAGCGCGACTTACAATGAGCAGTTCTTC. It yields the protein CASSQDSVSATYNEQFF. Looking up the rest from reference TRBV14 and TRBJ2-1 gives the full variable domain: EAGVTQFPSHSVIEKGQTVTLRCDPISGHDNLYWYRRVMGKEIKFLLHFVKESKQDESGMPNNRFLAERTGGTYSTLKVQPAELEDSGVYFCASSQDSVSATYNEQFFGPGTRLTVL.

This clonotype showed up many times. The chain carries TRBV7-3 and TRBJ2-2, with TRBD1 identical over 9 bases. The germline V gene encodes CDR1 SGHTA and CDR2 FQGTGA. V shed 2 bases, J shed 4 bases, and the junction held 14 bases outside the gene matches. The CDR3 sequence is 19 residues long. CDR3 coding DNA: TGTGCCAGCAGCTTATACGGGACAGGGATCGATTTTGGCACCGGGGAGCTGTTTTTT. Translated, it gives CASSLYGTGIDFGTGELFF.

This clonotype was counted many times. V usage is TRBV6-5 and J usage is TRBJ1-4, with TRBD1 as a possible D gene (5 bases). The V end was cut by 6 bases, the J end by 8 bases, with 19 bases between. The germline V gene has CDR1 MNHEY and CDR2 SVGAGI. This CDR3 has 15 amino acids. CDR3 DNA sequence: TGTGCCAGCAGCCCCCCACGGACGGGGGGGGAAAAACTGTTTTTT. This translates into CASSPPRTGGEKLFF.

This clonotype qualifies as medium-sized. V gene TRBV4-2 combines with J gene TRBJ2-3; 7 bases fit TRBD2. The V segment lost 0 bases and the J segment 4 bases; nucleotides outside the gene matches: 7. This CDR3 comprises 16 residues. Per the germline V gene, CDR1 is LGHNA and CDR2 is YNFKEQ. CDR3 bases: TGTGCCAGCAGCCAAGATTCGGCTAGCGGTGCAGATACGCAGTATTTT. Residues: CASSQDSASGADTQYF.

This clonotype was detected many times. V and J are TRBV6-2 or TRBV6-3 and TRBJ2-3; no reliable D call. Trimming cost V 0 bases and J 3 bases, with 4 bases left between them. The CDR3 covers 13 residues. The germline V gene has CDR1 MNHEY and CDR2 SVGEGT. CDR3 amino acids: CASSYSTTDTQYF. The CDR3 DNA sequence: TGTGCCAGCAGTTACTCGACTACAGATACGCAGTATTTT.

This clonotype has ten or more counts. The gene calls are TRBV15 and TRBJ1-4, with D possibly TRBD1 on 6 matching bases. Germline V lookup: CDR1 LNHNV, CDR2 YYDKDF (reference sequence). CDR3 length: 15 residues. The V and J ends lost 4 bases and 8 bases respectively, with 17 bases between them. CDR3 loop: CATSNDQQGSEKLFF. The CDR3 region has the DNA TGTGCCACCAGCAACGATCAACAGGGATCAGAAAAACTGTTTTTT.

This clonotype appeared a few times. The chain has TRBV18 and TRBJ2-7; 7 positions agree with TRBD1. Trimming cost V 3 bases and J 2 bases; bases outside gene matches: 7. The CDR3 has 15 residues. Germline V gene lookup returns CDR1 KGHSH and CDR2 LQKENI. The DNA of the CDR3 is TGTGCCAGCTCACCGACAGGGCCTTTCACCTACGAGCAGTACTTC. This encodes CASSPTGPFTYEQYF.

This clonotype was seen at least ten times. V is TRBV29-1 and J is TRBJ2-7; TRBD2 agrees at 11 bases. There are 17 residues in the CDR3. Germline loops: CDR1 SQVTM, CDR2 ANQGSEA. V trimming: 3 bases; J trimming: 7 bases; junction bases outside the gene matches: 17. CDR3 sequence (DNA): TGCAGCGTTGAGGGACTAGCGGACCTGGGACTCCCGGATGAGCAGTACTTC. Its translation: CSVEGLADLGLPDEQYF.

Ten or more counts support this clonotype. The chain employs TRBV5-6 and TRBJ2-1; D gene ambiguous. This CDR3 contains 13 residues. CDR1 is SGHDT and CDR2 is YYEEEE in the germline V gene. V dropped 4 bases and J dropped 4 bases, with 9 bases sitting between them. The CDR3, as DNA: TGTGCCAGCAGCGTCGACCGTTACAATGAGCAGTTCTTC. As protein: CASSVDRYNEQFF. Using reference TRBV5-6 and TRBJ2-1 for the parts outside the CDR3, the full variable domain is DAGVTQSPTHLIKTRGQQVTLRCSPKSGHDTVSWYQQALGQGPQFIFQYYEEEERQRGNFPDRFSGHQFPNYSSELNVNALLLGDSALYLCASSVDRYNEQFFGPGTRLTVL.